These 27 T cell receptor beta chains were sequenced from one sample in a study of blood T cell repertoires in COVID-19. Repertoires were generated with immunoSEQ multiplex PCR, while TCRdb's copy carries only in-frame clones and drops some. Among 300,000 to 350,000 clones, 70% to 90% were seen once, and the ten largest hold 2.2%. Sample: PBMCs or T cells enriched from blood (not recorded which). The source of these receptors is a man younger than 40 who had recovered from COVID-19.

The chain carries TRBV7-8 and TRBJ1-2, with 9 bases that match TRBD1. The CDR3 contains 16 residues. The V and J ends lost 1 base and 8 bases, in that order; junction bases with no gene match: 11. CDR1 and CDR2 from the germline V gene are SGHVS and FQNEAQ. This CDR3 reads CASSLEPGQGDHGYTF. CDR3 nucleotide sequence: TGTGCCAGCAGCTTAGAGCCGGGACAGGGAGATCACGGCTACACCTTC.

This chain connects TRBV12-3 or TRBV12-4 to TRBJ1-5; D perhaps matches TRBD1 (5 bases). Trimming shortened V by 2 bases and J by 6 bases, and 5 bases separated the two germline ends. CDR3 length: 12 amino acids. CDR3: CASSLQGQPQHF. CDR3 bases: TGTGCCAGCAGTTTACAGGGTCAGCCCCAGCATTTT.

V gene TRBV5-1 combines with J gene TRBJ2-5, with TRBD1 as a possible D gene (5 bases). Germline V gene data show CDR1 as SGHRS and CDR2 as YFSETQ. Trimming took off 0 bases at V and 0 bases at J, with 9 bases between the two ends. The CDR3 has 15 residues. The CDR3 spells CASSLAQGYQETQYF. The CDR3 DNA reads TGCGCCAGCAGCTTGGCCCAGGGATACCAAGAGACCCAGTACTTC.

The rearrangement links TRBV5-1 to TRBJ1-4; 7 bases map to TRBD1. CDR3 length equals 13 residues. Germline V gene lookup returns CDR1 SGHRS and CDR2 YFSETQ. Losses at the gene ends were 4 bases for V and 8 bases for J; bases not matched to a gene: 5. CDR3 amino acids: CASSPGGEEKLFF. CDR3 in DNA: TGCGCCAGCAGCCCAGGGGGTGAAGAAAAACTGTTTTTT.

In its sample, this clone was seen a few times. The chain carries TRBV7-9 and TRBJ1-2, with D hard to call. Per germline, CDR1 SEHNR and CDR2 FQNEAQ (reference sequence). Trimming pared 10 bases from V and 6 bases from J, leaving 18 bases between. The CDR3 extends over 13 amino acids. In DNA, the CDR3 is TGTGCCACAACTGATCGCGGGGTGCATGGCTACACCTTC. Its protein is CATTDRGVHGYTF. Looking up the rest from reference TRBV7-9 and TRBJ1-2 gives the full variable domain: DTGVSQNPRHKITKRGQNVTFRCDPISEHNRLYWYRQTLGQGPEFLTYFQNEAQLEKSRLLSDRFSAERPKGSFSTLEIQRTEQGDSAMYLCATTDRGVHGYTFGSGTRLTVV.

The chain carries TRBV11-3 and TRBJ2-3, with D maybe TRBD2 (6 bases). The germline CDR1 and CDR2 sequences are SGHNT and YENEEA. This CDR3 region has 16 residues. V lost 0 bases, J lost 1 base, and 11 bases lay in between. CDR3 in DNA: TGTGCCAGCAGCTTAGATCGTGGCGGGGGCACAGATACGCAGTATTTT. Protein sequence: CASSLDRGGGTDTQYF. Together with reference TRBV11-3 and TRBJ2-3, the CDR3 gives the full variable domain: EAGVVQSPRYKIIEKKQPVAFWCNPISGHNTLYWYLQNLGQGPELLIRYENEEAVDDSQLPKDRFSAERLKGVDSTLKIQPAELGDSAVYLCASSLDRGGGTDTQYFGPGTRLTVL.

The CDR3 DNA reads as TGTGCCAGCAGCCGGGGTGATAGGAATGAAAAACTGTTTTTT. Amino acids: CASSRGDRNEKLFF. The chain couples TRBV7-6 to TRBJ1-4; D is unclear. The V end lost 5 bases, the J end lost 5 bases, and 12 bases lay between the germline ends. The CDR3 extends over 14 amino acids. Germline assignment: CDR1 SGHVS and CDR2 FNYEAQ. The complete variable domain, with remaining parts taken from reference TRBV7-6 and TRBJ1-4, reads GAGVSQSPRYKVTKRGQDVALRCDPISGHVSLYWYRQALGQGPEFLTYFNYEAQQDKSGLPNDRFSAERPEGSISTLTIQRTEQRDSAMYRCASSRGDRNEKLFFGSGTQLSVL.

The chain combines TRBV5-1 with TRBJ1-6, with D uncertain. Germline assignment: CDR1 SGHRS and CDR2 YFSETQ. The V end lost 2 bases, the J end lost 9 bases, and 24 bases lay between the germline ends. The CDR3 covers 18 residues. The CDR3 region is CASSLSSVHGILGSPLHF. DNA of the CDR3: TGCGCCAGCAGCTTATCCTCCGTTCACGGGATTTTAGGTTCACCCCTCCACTTT.

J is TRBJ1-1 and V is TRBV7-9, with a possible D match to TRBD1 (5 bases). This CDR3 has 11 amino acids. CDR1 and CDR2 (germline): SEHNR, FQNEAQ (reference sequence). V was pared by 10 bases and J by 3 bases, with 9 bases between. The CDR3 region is CATQGDTEAFF. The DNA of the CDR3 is TGTGCCACTCAAGGGGACACTGAAGCTTTCTTT.

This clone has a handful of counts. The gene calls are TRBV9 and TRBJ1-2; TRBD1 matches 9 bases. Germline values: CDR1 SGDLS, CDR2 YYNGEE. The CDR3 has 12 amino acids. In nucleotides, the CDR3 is TGTGGTAACACAGGGGGCGGCTATGGCTACACCTTC. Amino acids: CGNTGGGYGYTF.

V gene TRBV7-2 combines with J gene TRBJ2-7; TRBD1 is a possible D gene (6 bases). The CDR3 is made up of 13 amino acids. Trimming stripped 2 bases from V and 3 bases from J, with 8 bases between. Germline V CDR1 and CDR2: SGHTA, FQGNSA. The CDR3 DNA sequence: TGTGCCAGCAGCTTAATAGGGGGCTACGAGCAGTACTTC. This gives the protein CASSLIGGYEQYF.

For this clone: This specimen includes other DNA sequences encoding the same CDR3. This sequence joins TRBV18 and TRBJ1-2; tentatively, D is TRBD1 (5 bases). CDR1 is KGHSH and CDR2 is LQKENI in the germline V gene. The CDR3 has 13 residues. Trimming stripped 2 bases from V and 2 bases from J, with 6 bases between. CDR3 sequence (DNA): TGTGCCAGCTCACCAGGGGCCAACTATGGCTACACCTTC. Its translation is CASSPGANYGYTF.

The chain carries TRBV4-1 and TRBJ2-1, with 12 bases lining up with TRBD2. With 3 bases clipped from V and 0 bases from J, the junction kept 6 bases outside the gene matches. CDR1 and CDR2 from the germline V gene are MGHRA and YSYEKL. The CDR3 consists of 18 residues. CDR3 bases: TGCGCCAGCAGCCACGGTGGACTAGCGGGAAGCTCCTACAATGAGCAGTTCTTC. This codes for CASSHGGLAGSSYNEQFF.

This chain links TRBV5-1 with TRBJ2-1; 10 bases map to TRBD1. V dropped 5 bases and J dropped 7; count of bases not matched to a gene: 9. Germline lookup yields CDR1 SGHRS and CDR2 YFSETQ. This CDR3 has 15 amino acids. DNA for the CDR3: TGCGCCAGCAGTCCCGGGGGACAGGGGAGTAATGAGCAGTTCTTC. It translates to CASSPGGQGSNEQFF.

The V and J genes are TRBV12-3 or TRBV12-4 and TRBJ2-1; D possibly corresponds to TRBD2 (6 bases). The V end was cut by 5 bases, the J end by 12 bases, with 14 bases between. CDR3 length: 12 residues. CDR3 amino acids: CASSRRALGQFF. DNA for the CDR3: TGTGCCAGCAGTCGGAGGGCGCTCGGGCAGTTCTTC.

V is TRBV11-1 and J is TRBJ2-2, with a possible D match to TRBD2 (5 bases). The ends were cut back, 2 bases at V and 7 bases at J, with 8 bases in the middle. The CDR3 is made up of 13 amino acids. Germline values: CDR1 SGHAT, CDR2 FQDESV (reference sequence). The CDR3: CASSLQEDGELFF. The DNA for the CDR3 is TGTGCCAGCAGCTTACAGGAGGACGGGGAGCTGTTTTTT.

CDR3 sequence (DNA): TGTGCCAGCTCAACCGGGACAGGGGGCGCGAGCACTGAAGCTTTCTTT. This gives the protein CASSTGTGGASTEAFF. The V call is TRBV18, the J call TRBJ1-1, with 12 bases aligning to TRBD1. V shed 5 bases and J 4 bases; nucleotides not matched to a gene: 8. Looked up from germline, CDR1 is KGHSH and CDR2 is LQKENI. CDR3 length: 16 amino acids. Drawing the rest from reference TRBV18 and TRBJ1-1, the complete variable domain is NAGVMQNPRHLVRRRGQEARLRCSPMKGHSHVYWYRQLPEEGLKFMVYLQKENIIDESGMPKERFSAEFPKEGPSILRIQQVVRGDSAAYFCASSTGTGGASTEAFFGQGTRLTVV.

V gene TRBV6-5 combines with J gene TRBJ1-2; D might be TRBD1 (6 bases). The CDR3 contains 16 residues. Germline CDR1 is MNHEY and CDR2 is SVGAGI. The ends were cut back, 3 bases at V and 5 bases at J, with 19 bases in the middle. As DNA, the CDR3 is TGTGCCAGCAGTTATTTCGGGGACAACTCTCCTTATGGCTACACCTTC. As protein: CASSYFGDNSPYGYTF.

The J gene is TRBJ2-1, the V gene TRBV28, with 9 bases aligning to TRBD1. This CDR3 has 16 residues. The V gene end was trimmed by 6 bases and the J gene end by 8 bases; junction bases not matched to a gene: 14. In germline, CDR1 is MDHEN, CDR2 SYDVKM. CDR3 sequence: CASRKTGTGILHEQFF. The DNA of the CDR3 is TGTGCCAGCAGGAAGACCGGGACAGGGATTCTCCATGAGCAGTTCTTC.

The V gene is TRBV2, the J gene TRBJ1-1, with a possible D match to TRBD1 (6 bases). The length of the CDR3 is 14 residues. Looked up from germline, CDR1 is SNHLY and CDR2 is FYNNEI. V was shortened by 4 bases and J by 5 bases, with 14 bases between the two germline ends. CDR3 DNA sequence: TGTGCCAGCAGTGCAATCAGGGGAGGGACTGAAGCTTTCTTT. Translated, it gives CASSAIRGGTEAFF.

The CDR3 is CASSPGQRYEQYF. Here the CDR3 DNA reads TGTGCCAGCAGCCCGGGACAGAGATACGAGCAGTACTTC. This chain uses TRBV7-8 with TRBJ2-7; TRBD1 aligns across 7 bases. Germline values: CDR1 SGHVS, CDR2 FQNEAQ. The CDR3 contains 13 residues. V trimming: 5 bases; J trimming: 4 bases; junction bases outside the gene matches: 5. Based on the CDR3 plus reference TRBV7-8 and TRBJ2-7, the full variable domain is GAGVSQSPRYKVAKRGQDVALRCDPISGHVSLFWYQQALGQGPEFLTYFQNEAQLDKSGLPSDRFFAERPEGSVSTLKIQRTQQEDSAVYLCASSPGQRYEQYFGPGTRLTVT.

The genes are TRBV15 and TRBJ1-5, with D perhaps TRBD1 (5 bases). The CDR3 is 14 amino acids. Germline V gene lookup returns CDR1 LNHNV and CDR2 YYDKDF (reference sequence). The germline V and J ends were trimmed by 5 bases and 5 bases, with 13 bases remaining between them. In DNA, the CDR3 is TGTGCCACCAGCGGGCCTTGGGGGGATCAGCCCCAGCATTTT. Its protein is CATSGPWGDQPQHF.

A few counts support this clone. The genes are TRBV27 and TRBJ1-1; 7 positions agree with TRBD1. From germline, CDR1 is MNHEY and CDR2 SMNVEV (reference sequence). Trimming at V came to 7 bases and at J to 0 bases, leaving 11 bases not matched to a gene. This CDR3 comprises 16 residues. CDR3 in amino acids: CASTPDRTGMNTEAFF. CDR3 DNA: TGTGCCAGCACACCGGACCGGACAGGCATGAACACTGAAGCTTTCTTT.

CDR3 sequence (DNA): TGTGCCATCAATAGACAGGATGCTAACTATGGCTACACCTTC. Translating gives CAINRQDANYGYTF. The chain links TRBV10-3 to TRBJ1-2, with TRBD1 as a possible D gene (6 bases). The CDR3 covers 14 residues. Looked up from germline, CDR1 is ENHRY and CDR2 is SYGVKD. V was clipped by 7 bases and J by 0 bases, with 12 bases between them.

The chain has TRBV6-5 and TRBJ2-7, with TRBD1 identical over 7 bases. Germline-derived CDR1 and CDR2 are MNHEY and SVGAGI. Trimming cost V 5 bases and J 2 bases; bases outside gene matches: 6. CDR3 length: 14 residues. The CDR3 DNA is TGTGCCAGCAGTATATACGGGACAGCCTACGAGCAGTACTTC. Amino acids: CASSIYGTAYEQYF.

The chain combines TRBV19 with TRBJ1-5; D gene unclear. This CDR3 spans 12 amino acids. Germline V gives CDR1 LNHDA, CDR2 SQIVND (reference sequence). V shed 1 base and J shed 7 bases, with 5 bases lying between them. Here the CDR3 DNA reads TGTGCCAGTAGTATAGCGGGACAGCCCCAGCATTTT. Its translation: CASSIAGQPQHF.

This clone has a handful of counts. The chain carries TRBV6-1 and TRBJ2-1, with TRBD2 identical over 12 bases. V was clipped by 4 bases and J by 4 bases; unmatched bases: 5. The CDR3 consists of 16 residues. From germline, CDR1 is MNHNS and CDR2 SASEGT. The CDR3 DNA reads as TGTGCCAGCAGTGTTAATCTAGCGGGGGGGTACAATGAGCAGTTCTTC. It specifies CASSVNLAGGYNEQFF.